This paragraph covers one T cell receptor beta chain sequence. No antigen is known for it. With 6 bases removed from V and 2 bases from J, the gap between germline ends came to 8 bases. CDR3 length equals 13 residues. Germline V gene sequence: CDR1 LNHDA, CDR2 SQIVND (reference sequence). The data are from a study of monozygotic twins with cystic fibrosis. Study results and limitations: In 13 of 16 pairs, V gene usage was closest to the co-twin's. The repertoire was suggested to be naive-dominated, clonality median around 0.01. In this small cohort, shared CDR3 numbers showed no association with age, concordance or disease severity. Unrelated CF individuals shared fewer identical clonotypes than monozygotic CF twins.

Here immunoSEQ multiplex PCR was the method, and the copy in TCRdb shows in-frame clones only, minus some. The sample includes 30,000 to 40,000 clones, 96% of them seen just once. The clonotype comes from a girl under 10 years old with cystic fibrosis. Source material: blood. J is TRBJ1-5 and V is TRBV19, with D hard to call. The DNA of the CDR3 is TGTGCCAGTAGGACGGGAGGCAATCAGCCCCAGCATTTT. Residues: CASRTGGNQPQHF.